A selection of T cell receptor beta chains follows, all from one sample in a study of molecular identifiers for immune sequencing clone quantification. One entry per CDR3 protein, called by TCRdb with MiXCR from the PCR reads. The sample yields 400,000 to 600,000 distinct CDR3 sequences, over 20% seen once. Sequencing was done on a sample of naive CD8+ T cells from blood, with Jurkat cell RNA spiked in. The receptor set was obtained from a human donor in good health. Some libraries in this study had Jurkat cell RNA spiked in. Both conserved end residues are part of each CDR3. D genes are given only for firm matches. Not every row has a clone size; where given, it reads once, few, many or a size class.

V gene: TRBV12-3/TRBV12-4; D gene: NA; clone size: many; J gene: TRBJ2-1; CDR3 DNA: TGTGCCAGCAGTTTAAGTGGGGGCGAGCAGTTCTTC; CDR3 protein: CASSLSGGEQFF
V gene: TRBV20-1; D gene: NA; clone size: many; J gene: TRBJ2-3; CDR3 DNA: TGCAGTGCAAACGACTTGACAGATACGCAGTATTTT; CDR3 protein: CSANDLTDTQYF
V gene: TRBV5-5; D gene: NA; clone size: many; J gene: TRBJ2-1; CDR3 DNA: TGTGCCAGCAGCCTATACCGATTCAATGAGCAGTTCTTC; CDR3 protein: CASSLYRFNEQFF
V gene: TRBV27; D gene: TRBD2; clone size: many; J gene: TRBJ2-5; CDR3 DNA: TGTGCCAGCAGTTTATTAGGGGTAGCGGGGCAAGAGACCCAGTACTTC; CDR3 protein: CASSLLGVAGQETQYF
V gene: TRBV20-1; D gene: TRBD2; clone size: many; J gene: TRBJ2-3; CDR3 DNA: TGCAGTGCTAGAGATCCAGGACTAGCGGAGAGCACAGATACGCAGTATTTT; CDR3 protein: CSARDPGLAESTDTQYF
V gene: TRBV5-4; D gene: NA; clone size: NA; J gene: TRBJ1-2; CDR3 DNA: TGTGCCAGCAGCCGGGAGGCAGTTGGCTACACCTTC; CDR3 protein: CASSREAVGYTF
V gene: TRBV7-2; D gene: NA; clone size: many; J gene: TRBJ2-3; CDR3 DNA: TGTGCCAGCAGCTTTGTCCGCCAGGACACAGATACGCAGTATTTT; CDR3 protein: CASSFVRQDTDTQYF
V gene: TRBV25-1; D gene: TRBD1; clone size: many; J gene: TRBJ2-7; CDR3 DNA: TGTGCCAGCAGTGAGCTATTGGGGACAGGGCATTACGAGCAGTACTTC; CDR3 protein: CASSELLGTGHYEQYF
V gene: TRBV7-9; D gene: NA; clone size: NA; J gene: TRBJ2-7; CDR3 DNA: TGTGCCAGCAGCTTCGGCGGAGGATACTACGAGCAGTACTTC; CDR3 protein: CASSFGGGYYEQYF
V gene: TRBV4-1; D gene: NA; clone size: NA; J gene: TRBJ1-2; CDR3 DNA: TGCGCCAGCAGCCAAGATGACAGAAGCTATGGCTACACCTTC; CDR3 protein: CASSQDDRSYGYTF
V gene: TRBV7-6; D gene: TRBD2; clone size: few; J gene: TRBJ2-7; CDR3 DNA: TGTGCCAGCAGCTCCCTAGCGGGAGGATCCGAGCACTACTTC; CDR3 protein: CASSSLAGGSEHYF
V gene: TRBV28; D gene: NA; clone size: many; J gene: TRBJ2-7; CDR3 DNA: TGTGCCAGCAGTTTTGAGCGGTCCGTCTCCTACGAGCAGTACTTC; CDR3 protein: CASSFERSVSYEQYF
V gene: TRBV12-3/TRBV12-4; D gene: NA; clone size: many; J gene: TRBJ1-1; CDR3 DNA: TGTGCCAGCAGCCAGGGGTCGGGTTTTACTGAAGCTTTCTTT; CDR3 protein: CASSQGSGFTEAFF
V gene: TRBV4-1; D gene: NA; clone size: many; J gene: TRBJ1-5; CDR3 DNA: TGCGCCAGCAGCCAAGTCGATGGTCAGCCCCAGCATTTT; CDR3 protein: CASSQVDGQPQHF
V gene: TRBV25-1; D gene: NA; clone size: many; J gene: TRBJ2-3; CDR3 DNA: TGTGCCAGCAGTGAATGGGGGACCCGCACAGATACGCAGTATTTT; CDR3 protein: CASSEWGTRTDTQYF
V gene: TRBV7-6; D gene: NA; clone size: many; J gene: TRBJ1-1; CDR3 DNA: TGTGCCAGCAGTGCCACAGGGACTGAAGCTTTCTTT; CDR3 protein: CASSATGTEAFF
V gene: TRBV2; D gene: NA; clone size: NA; J gene: TRBJ1-1; CDR3 DNA: TGTGCCAGCATTATCACTGAAGCTTTCTTT; CDR3 protein: CASIITEAFF
V gene: TRBV20-1; D gene: NA; clone size: many; J gene: TRBJ1-6; CDR3 DNA: TGCAGTGCTAGAGAGGCAGGGGATAATTCACCCCTCCACTTT; CDR3 protein: CSAREAGDNSPLHF
V gene: TRBV5-6; D gene: NA; clone size: few; J gene: TRBJ2-3; CDR3 DNA: TGTGCCAGCAGCTCGCGGGACAGCTACACAGATACGCAGTATTTT; CDR3 protein: CASSSRDSYTDTQYF
V gene: TRBV28; D gene: TRBD1; clone size: many; J gene: TRBJ2-2; CDR3 DNA: TGTGCCAGCAGTTTAGGCGGGACAGGGCTGGCCGGGGAGCTGTTTTTT; CDR3 protein: CASSLGGTGLAGELFF
V gene: TRBV6-2/TRBV6-3; D gene: NA; clone size: many; J gene: TRBJ2-5; CDR3 DNA: TGTGCCAGCAATCCTTTTCAGAAAGAGACCCAGTACTTC; CDR3 protein: CASNPFQKETQYF
V gene: TRBV3-1; D gene: NA; clone size: NA; J gene: TRBJ2-7; CDR3 DNA: TGTGCCAGCAGCCAAGAGTGGGAAAAATACGAGCAGTACTTC; CDR3 protein: CASSQEWEKYEQYF
V gene: TRBV7-9; D gene: NA; clone size: many; J gene: TRBJ2-2; CDR3 DNA: TGTGCCAGCAGCTTAGCGACAGGGAGGCCCGGGGAGCTGTTTTTT; CDR3 protein: CASSLATGRPGELFF
V gene: TRBV6-5; D gene: NA; clone size: NA; J gene: TRBJ2-7; CDR3 DNA: TGTGCCAGCAGTTACTCGAGTAGCCGGTCCTACGAGCAGTACTTC; CDR3 protein: CASSYSSSRSYEQYF
V gene: TRBV5-3; D gene: NA; clone size: NA; J gene: TRBJ2-7; CDR3 DNA: TGTGCCAGCAGCTTTTCCCAGGGATTCGAGCAGTACTTC; CDR3 protein: CASSFSQGFEQYF